Listed here is a single T cell receptor (beta chain). The antigen is undetermined. Investigators reverse transcribed all isolated RNA, so they sequenced expressed TCRB transcripts. Generated by immunoSEQ multiplex PCR, the TCRdb table keeps only in-frame clones and is missing some. The repertoire holds fewer than 300,000 clones, about 20% seen once, with 0.028% in the top ten. This sample stems from a study of beta chain features in type 1 diabetes. Study conclusions and caveats: There was a moderate but significant shortening of TCRB CDR3s in all four CD4+ subsets of Type 1 diabetes patients.

The germline V gene has CDR1 MNHEY and CDR2 SVGAGI. The CDR3 extends over 11 amino acids. The J segment lost 10 bases and the V segment lost 9 bases, leaving 5 bases of the junction unmatched. The receptor's source is a woman aged 35 to 49 with type 1 diabetes. V usage is TRBV6-5 and J usage is TRBJ2-1; TRBD2 matches at 8 bases. Sample: naive CD4+ T cells from blood. DNA for the CDR3: TGTGCCAGTTCGGGGGGGCTAGAGCAGTTCTTC. This translates into CASSGGLEQFF.